One and the same sample provided the 24 T cell receptor beta chains below, sequenced in a study of tumor and adjacent non-tumor tissue in lung cancer. TCRbeta libraries were built with three rounds of nested PCR, modified from ARM-PCR. TCRdb re-derived calls from the multiplex PCR reads in MiXCR, one entry per CDR3 protein. This table holds about 110,000 distinct CDR3 sequences, about 80% found once. No cell sorting was done before RNA was extracted from the tissue. The material sequenced was lung tumor tissue. These receptors all come from a man between 65 and 80 years old with non-small cell lung cancer.

This clonotype is a singleton in its sample. Germline and junction disagree at one end, which may indicate a read error. V and J are TRBV12-3 or TRBV12-4 and TRBJ2-3; no reliable D call. This CDR3 is built from 13 residues. The CDR3 is CDSSSVNADTQYF. The CDR3 nucleotides are TGTGACAGCAGTTCGGTAAACGCAGATACGCAGTATTTT.

In the case of this clonotype: One junction end does not reproduce the germline sequence, and a read error may be involved. This chain joins TRBV4-1 and TRBJ1-5; D remains unclear. From germline, CDR1 is MGHRA and CDR2 YSYEKL. CDR3 length equals 17 residues. CDR3 bases: TGTGCCAGCACCCAGAGTAGCAGCATTTATAGCAATCAGTCCCAGCATTTT. Translating it yields CASTQSSSIYSNQSQHF.

This clonotype was detected many times. V usage is TRBV24-1 and J usage is TRBJ2-3; D ambiguous. The germline gives CDR1 KGHDR, CDR2 SFDVKD. Between the trimmed V and J ends, which lost 3 bases and 3 bases, there was a span of 15 bases. The CDR3 spans 16 residues. The CDR3 reads CATSDPRGLFTDTQYF. CDR3 DNA: TGTGCCACCAGTGATCCGAGAGGCCTATTTACAGATACGCAGTATTTT.

The chain recombines TRBV5-5 with TRBJ2-7, with D maybe TRBD1 (6 bases). The CDR3 has 12 residues. V lost 6 bases, J lost 6 bases, and 13 bases lay in between. CDR1 SGHKS and CDR2 YYEKEE come from the germline V gene (reference sequence). CDR3 region: CASNWVRGEQYF. The CDR3 nucleotides read TGTGCCAGCAACTGGGTCAGGGGCGAGCAGTACTTC.

On this clonotype: A single base separates this from a much larger clone, so it may be a read error. This chain connects TRBV20-1 to TRBJ2-2, with a tentative D call TRBD2 (5 bases). This CDR3 has 16 amino acids. V dropped 3 bases and J dropped 11 bases, with 25 bases sitting between them. Germline CDR1 reads DFQATT; CDR2 reads SNEGSKA (reference sequence). The CDR3 region has the DNA TGCAGTGCTAGTGTGTCGGGGTGCGAAGAGACGGGAGAGCTGTTTTTT. This sequence encodes CSASVSGCEETGELFF.

Turning to this clonotype: A junction end diverges from the germline sequence, so it may reflect a read error. The chain combines TRBV10-3 with TRBJ1-1, with no clear D. This CDR3 is 13 amino acids long. Germline assignment: CDR1 ENHRY and CDR2 SYGVKD. The CDR3 sequence: CVISEYGRTEAFF. The DNA of the CDR3 is TGTGTCATCAGTGAGTACGGGAGGACTGAAGCTTTCTTT.

In regard to this clonotype: Here the CDR3 omits its conserved ending phenylalanine or tryptophan, so a read error is the likely source. The V call is TRBV11-3, the J call TRBJ2-3, with no clear D. Germline CDR1 SGHNT, CDR2 YENEEA. There are 16 residues in the CDR3. The CDR3 region is CASSSAPKDFADMQYV. The CDR3 DNA is TGTGCCAGCAGCTCGGCCCCCAAGGATTTCGCAGATATGCAGTATGTT.

The chain is built from TRBV11-2 and TRBJ1-5; 11 positions match TRBD1. This CDR3 spans 15 amino acids. The V gene's germline CDR1 is SGHAT and CDR2 FQNNGV. Trimming removed 5 bases from V and 4 bases from J; junction bases left unmatched: 4. The CDR3 protein is CASSGGTGGNQPQHF. The CDR3 region has the DNA TGTGCCAGCAGCGGTGGGACAGGGGGAAATCAGCCCCAGCATTTT.

On this clonotype itself: An end of the junction differs from the germline gene, which may be a read error. This chain links TRBV12-3 or TRBV12-4 with TRBJ1-1; D is unclear. The CDR3 is 13 amino acids. The CDR3 nucleotides read TGTGCCAGCAGTCTGACAATAGTCACTGAAGCTCTCTTT. Protein sequence: CASSLTIVTEALF.

Points on this clonotype: The CDR3 carries no conserved terminal phenylalanine or tryptophan, so it likely arises from a read error. This rearrangement joins TRBV12-3 or TRBV12-4 to TRBJ1-1, with a possible D match to TRBD1 (5 bases). V was trimmed by 5 bases and J by 4 bases, leaving 14 bases between them. This CDR3 is built from 14 residues. In nucleotides, the CDR3 is TGTGCCAGCAGTCTCTCCGGGGGGGGCACTGAAGCTTTCCTT. It yields the protein CASSLSGGGTEAFL.

In the case of this clonotype: A read error may account for a junction end that differs from germline. The J gene is TRBJ2-7, the V gene TRBV10-3; perhaps TRBD1 as D (6 bases). The CDR3 is 13 amino acids. Germline CDR1 ENHRY, CDR2 SYGVKD. CDR3 nucleotides: TGTGCTATCAGGGATACAGGGTTATACGAGCAGTACTTC. Its translation: CAIRDTGLYEQYF.

As for this clonotype: At one end, the junction sequence differs from germline, possibly due to a read error. The chain recombines TRBV6-9 with TRBJ2-3, with D possibly TRBD1 on 5 matching bases. This CDR3 region has 15 residues. In germline, CDR1 is MNHGY, CDR2 SVAAGI. CDR3 sequence reads: CASSYSGQRADTRYF. CDR3 nucleotides: TGTGCCAGCAGTTATTCGGGGCAACGCGCAGATACGCGGTATTTT.

This sequence joins TRBV13 and TRBJ2-7, with D tentatively TRBD1 (5 bases). Germline CDR1 is PRHDT and CDR2 is FYEKMQ (reference sequence). This CDR3 is 13 amino acids long. DNA for the CDR3: TGTGTTAGCAGCTTAGGGCAGGGCCACGAGCAGTACTTC. This translates into CVSSLGQGHEQYF.

The chain has TRBV29-1 and TRBJ2-2; D possibly corresponds to TRBD2 (6 bases). The germline gives CDR1 SQVTM, CDR2 ANQGSEA. This CDR3 is 14 amino acids long. This CDR3 is CNADLSEGTGELFF. For the CDR3, the DNA is TGCAACGCTGACTTATCGGAGGGCACCGGGGAGCTGTTTTTT.

V is TRBV9 and J is TRBJ1-1, with D uncertain. Germline values: CDR1 SGDLS, CDR2 YYNGEE. Between the trimmed V and J ends, which lost 3 bases and 1 base, there was a span of 7 bases. This CDR3 comprises 13 residues. DNA for the CDR3: TGTGCCAGCAGCGCCCGACAGAACACTGAAGCTTTCTTT. It specifies CASSARQNTEAFF.

Comment on this clonotype: A read error may produce the germline difference seen at one junction end. The CDR3 DNA sequence: TGTGCGAGCAGTTTCGGGCAGTTCAATCAGCCCCAGCATTTT. Translation: CASSFGQFNQPQHF. This chain uses TRBV6-6 with TRBJ1-5; no definite D call. This CDR3 is built from 14 residues. The germline V gene has CDR1 MNHNY and CDR2 SVGAGI (reference sequence).

As concerns this clonotype: A read error may account for a junction end that differs from germline. This chain connects TRBV6-1 to TRBJ1-1; D is unresolved. In germline, CDR1 is MNHNS, CDR2 SASEGT. The CDR3 totals 15 residues. The CDR3 sequence: CASSDSRVLNTEVLF. CDR3 nucleotide sequence: TGTGCCAGCAGTGATTCGCGGGTGCTGAACACTGAAGTTCTCTTT.

Points on this clonotype: A much bigger clone sits one base away, suggesting this may be a read error. V gene TRBV6-4 combines with J gene TRBJ2-1, with D perhaps matching TRBD1 or TRBD2 (6 bases each). V gave up 4 bases and J gave up 6 bases, with 13 bases separating them. CDR1 and CDR2 from the germline V gene are MRHNA and SNTAGT. This CDR3 region has 14 residues. Here the CDR3 reads CASSVTGASNEQFF. Here the CDR3 DNA reads TGTGCCAGCAGTGTAACGGGGGCCAGCAATGAGCAGTTCTTC.

Worth noting for this clonotype: One end of the junction does not line up with germline, which may come from a read error. The chain links TRBV5-4 to TRBJ1-6; 8 bases fit TRBD1. This CDR3 contains 15 residues. Germline V gene data show CDR1 as SGHNT and CDR2 as YYREEE (reference sequence). CDR3 nucleotides: TGTGCCAGCAGCATGACAGGGGATATTAATTCACCCTTCGACTTT. Translated, it gives CASSMTGDINSPFDF.

The chain couples TRBV12-3 or TRBV12-4 to TRBJ2-1; TRBD2 might be the D (7 bases). V lost 5 bases and J lost 7, with 21 bases in between. The length of the CDR3 is 16 residues. The CDR3 nucleotides are TGTGCCAGCAGTAGGGGGGGTTGGGGCAGGAGGAATGAGCAGTTCTTC. Translation: CASSRGGWGRRNEQFF.

This sequence joins TRBV21-1 and TRBJ2-1; no check of the table's D call, TRBD1, against the DNA was made. TRBV21-1 is a recognized pseudogene. This CDR3 is 17 amino acids long. The CDR3 reads CTSSKSSNSPSGNEQFF. As DNA, the CDR3 is TGTACCAGCAGCAAATCCTCCAATTCCCCCTCGGGCAATGAGCAGTTCTTC.

The J gene is TRBJ1-2, the V gene TRBV11-3; D possibly corresponds to TRBD1 (6 bases). The CDR3 has 13 amino acids. Trimming stripped 5 bases from V and 4 bases from J, with 11 bases between. Germline values: CDR1 SGHNT, CDR2 YENEEA. CDR3 residues: CASSPAGVYGYTF. CDR3 coding DNA: TGTGCCAGCAGCCCGGCAGGGGTCTATGGCTACACCTTC.

V is TRBV7-2 and J is TRBJ1-5; D unresolved. Germline V lookup: CDR1 SGHTA, CDR2 FQGNSA. Trimming pared 5 bases from V and 2 bases from J, leaving 13 bases between. There are 15 residues in the CDR3. Written as DNA, the CDR3 is TGTGCCAGCAGCCAAATGACTGGGCGCAATCAGCCCCAGCATTTT. Its protein is CASSQMTGRNQPQHF.

The chain carries TRBV4-3 and TRBJ2-2; D unclear. Trimming cost V 6 bases and J 0 bases, with 14 bases left between them. Germline V gives CDR1 LGHNA, CDR2 YSLEER. The CDR3 sequence is 16 residues long. CDR3 region: CASSQYTSANTGELFF. CDR3 nucleotide sequence: TGCGCCAGCAGTCAGTACACGAGTGCGAACACCGGGGAGCTGTTTTTT.